The 9 T cell receptor beta chains below were found in one sample sequenced in a study of identical twins. A single record per CDR3 protein comes from TCRdb applying MiXCR to the 5' RACE reads. The sample has 1.5 million to 2 million distinct CDR3 sequences; more than 30% are singletons. The sequenced material came from cord blood. Receptor source: a newborn girl in good health.

This clonotype has a handful of counts. The gene calls are TRBV20-1 and TRBJ1-4; D unclear. Germline V gives CDR1 DFQATT, CDR2 SNEGSKA (reference sequence). The CDR3 is 14 residues long. Trimming removed 6 bases at V and 6 bases at J, with 17 bases between. Here the CDR3 reads CSAFQTGKDEKLFF. The CDR3 nucleotides are TGCAGTGCCTTCCAGACGGGGAAGGATGAAAAACTGTTTTTT.

This clonotype has a handful of counts. The chain combines TRBV9 with TRBJ2-1; 7 bases agree with TRBD2. V shed 6 bases, J shed 2 bases, and the junction held 8 bases outside the gene matches. The CDR3 extends over 15 amino acids. The germline V gene has CDR1 SGDLS and CDR2 YYNGEE. The chain's CDR3 is CASNPSGPPYNEQFF. Written as DNA, the CDR3 is TGTGCCAGCAACCCTAGCGGTCCTCCCTACAATGAGCAGTTCTTC.

This chain joins TRBV7-2 and TRBJ2-7; perhaps D is TRBD1 or TRBD2 (5 bases each). Trimming removed 1 base at V and 3 bases at J, with 13 bases between. Germline V gene sequence: CDR1 SGHTA, CDR2 FQGNSA. The CDR3 extends over 15 amino acids. The CDR3 DNA reads as TGTGCCAGCAGCTTAGACCGGGGCAGGGACTACGAGCAGTACTTC. Translated: CASSLDRGRDYEQYF.

Remarks on this clonotype: Germline is not matched at one junction end, which may reflect a read error. V is TRBV5-1 and J is TRBJ2-7; the D gene is possibly TRBD2 (5 bases). CDR1 and CDR2 (germline): SGHRS, YFSETQ. The CDR3 is 13 residues long. CDR3 sequence (DNA): TGTGCCAGCAGCTCCATGACGGGGTACGAGCAGTACTTC. Encoded protein: CASSSMTGYEQYF.

The chain links TRBV28 to TRBJ1-5; 7 bases fit TRBD1. Germline-derived CDR1 and CDR2 are MDHEN and SYDVKM. V lost 7 bases and J lost 2; bases outside the gene matches: 11. The CDR3 is 16 amino acids. CDR3 sequence reads: CASTDLPGQGNQPQHF. The CDR3 region has the DNA TGTGCCAGCACCGACCTACCCGGACAGGGCAATCAGCCCCAGCATTTT.

This clonotype was picked up a small number of times. The chain uses TRBV20-1 and TRBJ2-1; D not certain. This CDR3 spans 13 amino acids. V was pared by 6 bases and J by 2 bases, with 11 bases between. Germline assignment: CDR1 DFQATT and CDR2 SNEGSKA (reference sequence). Written as DNA, the CDR3 is TGCAGTGCGTACACCTACACCTACAATGAGCAGTTCTTC. Protein: CSAYTYTYNEQFF.

The chain couples TRBV14 to TRBJ1-2; tentatively, D is TRBD1 (5 bases). The CDR3 consists of 14 residues. The V gene lost 1 base and the J gene lost 6 bases, with 12 bases spanning the gap. The germline gives CDR1 SGHDN, CDR2 FVKESK. The DNA of the CDR3 is TGTGCCAGCAGCCAAGTAACTTCAGGGCATGGCTACACCTTC. It yields the protein CASSQVTSGHGYTF. Looking up the rest from reference TRBV14 and TRBJ1-2 gives the full variable domain: EAGVTQFPSHSVIEKGQTVTLRCDPISGHDNLYWYRRVMGKEIKFLLHFVKESKQDESGMPNNRFLAERTGGTYSTLKVQPAELEDSGVYFCASSQVTSGHGYTFGSGTRLTVV.

There are many counts of this clonotype. V gene TRBV20-1 combines with J gene TRBJ2-1, with 10 nucleotides matching TRBD2. The junction had 5 bases not matched to a gene; V was cut back by 5 bases and J by 4 bases. This CDR3 has 14 residues. Germline V gene data show CDR1 as DFQATT and CDR2 as SNEGSKA (reference sequence). Written as DNA, the CDR3 is TGCAGTGCTCTCCTAGCGGGAGCGTACAATGAGCAGTTCTTC. This sequence encodes CSALLAGAYNEQFF.

Here the CDR3 DNA reads TGTGCCAGCAACAAAGGACTAGCGGGAGACCGGGAGCTGTTTTTT. Protein: CASNKGLAGDRELFF. J is TRBJ2-2 and V is TRBV9, with TRBD2 matching over 13 bases. In germline, CDR1 is SGDLS, CDR2 YYNGEE. The CDR3 consists of 15 residues. Trimming took 6 bases from V and 9 from J; bases not matched to a gene: 8.